This entry is about one TCR beta chain. The data are from a study of prognosis after radiotherapy for stage I lung cancer. V lost 0 bases, J lost 3 bases, and 9 bases stayed unmatched. Germline V CDR1 and CDR2: SGDLS, YYNGEE. This CDR3 has 18 amino acids. TCR beta CDR3 was amplified from genomic DNA by two-round multiplex PCR. Used in first-round PCR were primers specific to each TRBV and TRBJ gene. TCRdb passed the multiplex PCR reads through MiXCR, listing each CDR3 protein once. This sample yields about 31,000 distinct CDR3 sequences, of which about 42% are seen a single time; roughly 15% belongs to the top ten.

This specimen consisted of PBMCs, obtained before or after stereotactic body radiation therapy (not recorded which). This clonotype was obtained from a donor of 50 years or more with non-small cell lung cancer. The chain recombines TRBV9 with TRBJ2-1; 10 bases are a match to TRBD2. CDR3 sequence reads: CASSVESSGRGYYNEQFF. CDR3 coding DNA: TGTGCCAGCAGCGTAGAATCTAGCGGGAGAGGGTACTACAATGAGCAGTTCTTC.